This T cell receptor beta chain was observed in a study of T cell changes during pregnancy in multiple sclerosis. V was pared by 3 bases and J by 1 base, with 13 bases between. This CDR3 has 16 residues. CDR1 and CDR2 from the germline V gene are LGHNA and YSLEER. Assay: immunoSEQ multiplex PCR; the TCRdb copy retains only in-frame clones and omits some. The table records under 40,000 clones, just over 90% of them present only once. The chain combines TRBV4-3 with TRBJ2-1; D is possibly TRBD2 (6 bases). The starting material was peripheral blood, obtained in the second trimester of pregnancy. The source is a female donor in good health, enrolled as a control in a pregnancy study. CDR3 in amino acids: CASSQALAGSYNEQFF. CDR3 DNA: TGCGCCAGCAGCCAGGCCCTGGCGGGGTCCTACAATGAGCAGTTCTTC.